This T cell receptor beta chain emerged from a study of memory CD4+ T cells and cytomegalovirus serostatus. In its sample, this clone was seen a few times. Its antigen is undetermined. Single viable CD3+CD4+CD8-CD45RO+ cells were sorted as the memory CD4+ T cells. CDR1 and CDR2 from the germline V gene are MNHNS and SASEGT. The CDR3 has 17 amino acids. After removal of 3 bases from V and 8 bases from J, the junction contained 15 bases not matched to a gene. Authors' data handling: Out-of-frame sequences were removed, leaving 2 million to 2.5 million distinct TCRbeta sequences. The assay was immunoSEQ multiplex PCR, and TCRdb's table has in-frame clones only and misses some. That table is the source of V, J and clone size, and D and trimming were worked out from the DNA. The data contain about 67,000 clones, approximately 80% of them singletons. Study-wide results and caveats: About 40% of the roughly 150 known CMV-associated TCRbeta sequences appeared in CD4+ memory.

The rearrangement links TRBV6-1 to TRBJ1-2; 10 nucleotides line up with TRBD1. Specimen: memory CD4+ T cells from blood. This TCR derives from an adult in good health and CMV-seropositive. The CDR3 coding sequence is TGTGCCAGCAGTGATCTAGGGAGGGTAGGGACAGGGGACGGCTACACCTTC. Its translation is CASSDLGRVGTGDGYTF.